A single sample gave rise to the 7 T cell receptor beta chains below, sequenced in a study of T-cell reconstitution after alpha-beta-depleted transplantation in children. Unique molecular identifiers featured in how the TCRbeta library was prepared. TCRdb processed the PCR reads anew with MiXCR; each CDR3 protein has one entry. The sample shows fewer than 550,000 distinct CDR3 sequences, roughly a tenth of them seen only once. Sequences were derived from PBMCs from the stem cell graft donor, sampled from the stem cell graft. The receptor set was obtained from a human donor who donated a stem cell graft to a child with acute myeloid leukemia.

The CDR3 DNA follows: TGCAGTGCAACTTCGACGACAGGGTTCAATCAGCCCCAGCATTTT. Translated: CSATSTTGFNQPQHF. The J gene is TRBJ1-5, the V gene TRBV20-1; 7 bases align to TRBD1. The CDR3 is made up of 15 amino acids. V shed 6 bases and J 3 bases; nucleotides not matched to a gene: 11. Germline CDR1 DFQATT, CDR2 SNEGSKA (reference sequence).

This clonotype was counted only a few times. The chain is built from TRBV5-1 and TRBJ2-5; a possible D gene is TRBD1 (6 bases). Germline V gives CDR1 SGHRS, CDR2 YFSETQ. V lost 3 bases and J 2 bases, leaving 11 bases between the germline ends. The CDR3 is made up of 14 amino acids. CDR3 nucleotides: TGCGCCAGCAGCTGGGGGCCCGGTCAAGAGACCCAGTACTTC. Translation gives CASSWGPGQETQYF.

This clonotype has more than one count but fewer than ten. The rearrangement links TRBV5-6 to TRBJ2-3; D is possibly TRBD2 (6 bases). The CDR3 spans 16 residues. Looked up from germline, CDR1 is SGHDT and CDR2 is YYEEEE. Deletions cut 1 base from V and 1 base from J, with 13 bases between. In nucleotides, the CDR3 is TGTGCCAGCAGCTTGTGGCGGAAGCGGGGCACAGATACGCAGTATTTT. Translation gives CASSLWRKRGTDTQYF.

This clonotype was observed a handful of times. The chain is built from TRBV27 and TRBJ1-5; D unresolved. Trimming took off 5 bases at V and 0 bases at J, with 11 bases between the two ends. The CDR3 is made up of 15 amino acids. Germline V lookup: CDR1 MNHEY, CDR2 SMNVEV (reference sequence). Here the CDR3 DNA reads TGTGCCAGCAGTCCATGGGCGGATAGCAATCAGCCCCAGCATTTT. Its translation is CASSPWADSNQPQHF.

The chain uses TRBV20-1 and TRBJ2-3; the match to TRBD2 covers 9 bases. CDR3 length: 16 amino acids. V lost 0 bases and J lost 4; bases outside the gene matches: 8. Per the germline V gene, CDR1 is DFQATT and CDR2 is SNEGSKA (reference sequence). CDR3 region: CSARDSSSGSPDTQYF. Here the CDR3 DNA reads TGCAGTGCTAGAGATAGCAGTAGCGGGAGCCCAGATACGCAGTATTTT.

The chain joins TRBV27 to TRBJ1-4; D possibly corresponds to TRBD1 (6 bases). Germline V CDR1 and CDR2: MNHEY, SMNVEV (reference sequence). The CDR3 runs to 14 residues. The V end lost 6 bases, the J end lost 8 bases, and 16 bases lay between the germline ends. The chain's CDR3 is CASSLGGRPEKLFF. Written as DNA, the CDR3 is TGTGCCAGCAGCCTCGGGGGGCGCCCGGAAAAACTGTTTTTT. Filled out from reference TRBV27 and TRBJ1-4, the complete variable domain reads EAQVTQNPRYLITVTGKKLTVTCSQNMNHEYMSWYRQDPGLGLRQIYYSMNVEVTDKGDVPEGYKVSRKEKRNFPLILESPSPNQTSLYFCASSLGGRPEKLFFGSGTQLSVL.

The rearrangement links TRBV19 to TRBJ1-1; D ambiguous. V shed 6 bases and J shed 4 bases, with 21 bases lying between them. Germline V lookup: CDR1 LNHDA, CDR2 SQIVND (reference sequence). The CDR3 extends over 16 amino acids. In nucleotides, the CDR3 is TGTGCCAGTAGCAAAGTAGGCCTTAGGGATCCCACTGAAGCTTTCTTT. This encodes CASSKVGLRDPTEAFF.